Below are 20 T cell receptor beta chains sequenced from a single sample in a study of T cells in localized non-small cell lung cancer. TCRdb's copy holds only in-frame clones and misses some; the assay was immunoSEQ multiplex PCR. The sample has roughly 40,000 clones; around 86% are singletons. The sequencing used peripheral blood, collected before any cancer treatment. The receptors originated from a man between 18 and 49 years old with stage I lung adenocarcinoma.

This rearrangement joins TRBV11-2 to TRBJ2-7; 10 bases map to TRBD2. V lost 5 bases and J lost 7; bases outside the gene matches: 11. The germline CDR1 and CDR2 sequences are SGHAT and FQNNGV. The CDR3 has 15 residues. CDR3 region: CASSPFSGGSREQYF. The CDR3 DNA reads as TGTGCCAGCAGCCCCTTTAGCGGGGGGTCGAGAGAGCAGTACTTC.

The chain combines TRBV9 with TRBJ2-1, with TRBD2 identical over 14 bases. Germline CDR1 and CDR2: SGDLS and YYNGEE. This CDR3 has 16 residues. The ends lost 4 bases at V and 9 bases at J; junction bases unmatched: 9. CDR3 amino acids: CASSPRLAGGRGEQFF. The CDR3 region has the DNA TGTGCCAGCAGCCCCCGACTAGCGGGGGGGCGAGGTGAGCAGTTCTTC.

V usage is TRBV6-5 and J usage is TRBJ2-7, with TRBD1 matching 8 bases. The germline CDR1 and CDR2 sequences are MNHEY and SVGAGI. J lost 1 base, V lost 4 bases, and 3 bases had no gene match. The CDR3 is 14 residues long. In DNA form, the CDR3 reads TGTGCCAGCAGTTTGACAGGGGAGTCCTACGAGCAGTACTTC. Translated, it gives CASSLTGESYEQYF.

The chain carries TRBV7-3 and TRBJ2-2; TRBD1 might be the D (5 bases). The CDR3 is 16 amino acids. V lost 2 bases to trimming and J lost 3 bases, with 13 bases between them. Germline assignment: CDR1 SGHTA and CDR2 FQGTGA. The CDR3 reads CASSLHADTYTGELFF. The CDR3 bases are TGTGCCAGCAGCTTACACGCGGACACCTACACCGGGGAGCTGTTTTTT.

This rearrangement joins TRBV14 to TRBJ1-3, with D possibly matching TRBD1 (5 bases). Germline values: CDR1 SGHDN, CDR2 FVKESK. The CDR3 loop spans 14 amino acids. V lost 4 bases to trimming and J lost 2 bases, with 9 bases between them. Written as DNA, the CDR3 is TGTGCCAGCAGCCCCTTGGGGCCTGGAAACACCATATATTTT. This codes for CASSPLGPGNTIYF.

The V and J genes are TRBV29-1 and TRBJ1-2, with D tentatively TRBD1 (5 bases). V lost 2 bases and J lost 1, with 11 bases in between. Germline lookup yields CDR1 SQVTM and CDR2 ANQGSEA. CDR3 size: 14 residues. CDR3 DNA: TGCAGCGTTGAATTGGACACTTTTAACTATGGCTACACCTTC. It specifies CSVELDTFNYGYTF.

The genes are TRBV5-4 and TRBJ2-3, with TRBD1 as a possible D gene (6 bases). This CDR3 has 15 amino acids. Germline V lookup: CDR1 SGHNT, CDR2 YYREEE (reference sequence). V lost 7 bases and J 0 bases, leaving 15 bases between the germline ends. CDR3 DNA: TGTGCCAGCCGTTGGGGGCAGGGGAGCACAGATACGCAGTATTTT. As protein: CASRWGQGSTDTQYF.

V and J are TRBV7-2 and TRBJ1-3, with D tentatively TRBD1 (5 bases). Between the trimmed V and J ends, which lost 0 bases and 4 bases, there was a span of 10 bases. The CDR3 length is 15 residues. Germline loops: CDR1 SGHTA, CDR2 FQGNSA. The CDR3 DNA reads as TGTGCCAGCAGCTTAGCGAGGGGTTCAGGAAACACCATATATTTT. This sequence encodes CASSLARGSGNTIYF.

The rearrangement joins TRBV5-6 to TRBJ1-6; 8 bases agree with TRBD1. J lost 0 bases, V lost 4 bases, and 9 bases had no gene match. There are 18 residues in the CDR3. CDR1 SGHDT and CDR2 YYEEEE come from the germline V gene. CDR3 protein: CASSTGTGLDSYNSPLHF. Here the CDR3 DNA reads TGTGCCAGCAGCACCGGGACAGGCCTCGACTCCTATAATTCACCCCTCCACTTT.

The chain recombines TRBV5-1 with TRBJ2-6; a possible D gene is TRBD2 (5 bases). CDR1 is SGHRS and CDR2 is YFSETQ in the germline V gene. V shed 0 bases and J shed 2 bases, with 15 bases lying between them. The CDR3 consists of 18 residues. The CDR3 coding sequence is TGCGCCAGCAGCTTGGACTACCTCGGAGGCGCTGGGGCCAACGTCCTGACTTTC. Translated, it gives CASSLDYLGGAGANVLTF.

The chain links TRBV6-5 to TRBJ1-5; D is uncertain. This CDR3 contains 13 residues. CDR1 MNHEY and CDR2 SVGAGI come from the germline V gene. V lost 2 bases, J lost 4 bases, and 6 bases lay in between. The CDR3 nucleotides are TGTGCCAGCAGTTACAGAGGGAATCAGCCCCAGCATTTT. Translating it yields CASSYRGNQPQHF.

V and J are TRBV2 and TRBJ2-7; no definite D call. The CDR3 sequence is 12 residues long. Trimming left V 7 bases short and J 2 bases short, with 9 bases between. CDR1 and CDR2 from the germline V gene are SNHLY and FYNNEI. CDR3 nucleotides: TGTGCCAGCACTACGGGCCCCTACGAGCAGTACTTC. It codes for CASTTGPYEQYF.

The chain joins TRBV4-2 to TRBJ2-1; D gene unclear. The germline CDR1 and CDR2 sequences are LGHNA and YNFKEQ. The germline V and J ends were trimmed by 2 bases and 0 bases, with 14 bases remaining between them. The CDR3 covers 17 residues. The CDR3 DNA reads as TGTGCCAGCAGCCAACAACTCGCGGAGAGCTCCTACAATGAGCAGTTCTTC. Its translation is CASSQQLAESSYNEQFF.

The chain has TRBV29-1 and TRBJ2-3, with a possible D match to TRBD1 (6 bases). This CDR3 contains 14 residues. From germline, CDR1 is SQVTM and CDR2 ANQGSEA. Trimming shortened V by 3 bases and J by 2 bases, and 12 bases separated the two germline ends. The CDR3 DNA sequence: TGCAGCGTTGAGCCCGGGACACACACAGATACGCAGTATTTT. Translated, it gives CSVEPGTHTDTQYF.

V and J are TRBV6-1 and TRBJ1-5; 7 bases are a match to TRBD1. This CDR3 is 15 amino acids long. The germline gives CDR1 MNHNS, CDR2 SASEGT. V shed 6 bases and J 7 bases; nucleotides not matched to a gene: 12. CDR3 residues: CASRATGTRRQPQHF. The CDR3 coding sequence is TGTGCCAGCAGAGCGACAGGGACGCGACGCCAGCCCCAGCATTTT.

The chain employs TRBV30 and TRBJ1-1; D ambiguous. The CDR3 is 13 residues long. V was pared by 0 bases and J by 2 bases, with 7 bases between. Germline lookup yields CDR1 GTSNPN and CDR2 SVGIG (reference sequence). The CDR3 spells CAWSVSSNTEAFF. Here the CDR3 DNA reads TGTGCCTGGAGTGTATCCTCCAACACTGAAGCTTTCTTT.

The V and J genes are TRBV11-2 and TRBJ2-3; D might be TRBD1 (6 bases). Germline V gives CDR1 SGHAT, CDR2 FQNNGV. The V end lost 0 bases, the J end lost 1 base, and 11 bases lay between the germline ends. This CDR3 is 16 amino acids long. The CDR3 here is CASSLDRNRGTDTQYF. CDR3 coding DNA: TGTGCCAGCAGCTTAGATCGGAACAGGGGCACAGATACGCAGTATTTT.

This clone was found once. No DNA is shown, since the ends of the CDR3 on it are uncertain; the CDR3 is the one TCRdb lists. The chain couples TRBV29-1 to TRBJ1-2. Germline CDR1 reads SQVTM; CDR2 reads ANQGSEA. Including both end residues, the CDR3 is 15 amino acids long. CDR3 amino acids: CSVPFGAGVGGGYTF.

CDR3 DNA: TGTGCCAGCAGCTTTTCAGGGGGAGGCTACACCTTC. Translation: CASSFSGGGYTF. The chain employs TRBV7-8 and TRBJ1-2; 7 nucleotides line up with TRBD1. CDR1 and CDR2 from the germline V gene are SGHVS and FQNEAQ. There are 12 residues in the CDR3. V shed 3 bases, J shed 8 bases, and the junction held 3 bases outside the gene matches.

The chain employs TRBV5-8 and TRBJ1-6; TRBD1 is a possible D gene (5 bases). V was cut by 7 bases and J by 9 bases, with 17 bases left in between. Germline CDR1 and CDR2: SGHTS and YDEGEE. CDR3 length: 14 residues. In DNA form, the CDR3 reads TGTGCCAGCGCTTCTTGGGGCTCCGGTTCACCCCTCCACTTT. This codes for CASASWGSGSPLHF.